This TCR beta chain was observed in a study of blood T cell repertoires in COVID-19. Study-wide context: Acute and convalescent COVID-19 specimens originated in the United States, Italy and Spain.

Assay used: immunoSEQ multiplex PCR; TCRdb lists only in-frame clones, some missing. This table has approximately 150,000 clones, roughly 82% appearing once. CDR3 size: 14 residues. Germline CDR1 LNHDA, CDR2 SQIVND (reference sequence). V was pared by 6 bases and J by 6 bases, with 6 bases of the junction left unmatched. The chain couples TRBV19 to TRBJ2-1; 9 nucleotides line up with TRBD1. This TCR came from a human donor in a cohort sampled during active COVID-19. Specimen: peripheral blood. Here the CDR3 DNA reads TGTGCCAGTAGCCCGGGACAGGGACCCAATGAGCAGTTCTTC. It specifies CASSPGQGPNEQFF.